This T cell receptor beta chain was found in a study of blood T cell repertoires in COVID-19. About the study: COVID-19 samples collected from the United States, Italy and Spain covered acute and convalescent phases. From T cells, B-cell-depleted T cells, or PBMCs came the material, which was cDNA or gDNA.

This CDR3 comprises 15 residues. V was cut by 0 bases and J by 4 bases, with 13 bases left in between. In germline, CDR1 is SGDLS, CDR2 YYNGEE. TCRdb keeps only in-frame clones here, not all; method: immunoSEQ multiplex PCR. The sample lists around 110,000 clones, about four fifths occurring once. The chain couples TRBV9 to TRBJ1-2, with a tentative D call TRBD1 (6 bases). Sequencing was carried out using peripheral blood. The receptor was derived from a man in his sixties with active or convalescent COVID-19. The CDR3 protein is CASSVAVTGSYGYTF. The CDR3 coding sequence is TGTGCCAGCAGCGTAGCTGTCACAGGGAGCTATGGCTACACCTTC. The full variable domain, in which reference TRBV9 and TRBJ1-2 provide the parts outside the CDR3, is DSGVTQTPKHLITATGQRVTLRCSPRSGDLSVYWYQQSLDQGLQFLIQYYNGEERAKGNILERFSAQQFPDLHSELNLSSLELGDSALYFCASSVAVTGSYGYTFGSGTRLTVV.